A selection of T cell receptor beta chains follows, all from one sample in a study of read filtering for tumor transcriptome and immune sequencing. TCRdb reanalysed the reads using MiXCR and keeps one entry per CDR3 protein. The table shows approximately 41,000 distinct CDR3 sequences, with over 10% occurring only once. Sequenced: a population of CD138-negative cells sorted from bone marrow. These receptors all stem from a donor aged 40 or older with multiple myeloma. The CDR3 runs from the conserved cysteine through the conserved F or W. The D gene is left open where the match is weak. Clone size is shown for a subset of rows, as once, few, many or a class of expanded clone.

CDR3 length	V gene	J gene	clone size	D gene	CDR3 DNA	CDR3 protein
14	TRBV29-1	TRBJ1-2	many	TRBD1	TGCAGCGTTGAGGGTCAGGCAGGGGGCGTTGGCTACACCTTC	CSVEGQAGGVGYTF
14	TRBV20-1	TRBJ2-3	many	NA	TGCAGTGCTACCGCGGAGTCGGCCACAGATACGCAGTATTTT	CSATAESATDTQYF
13	TRBV28	TRBJ2-1	many	NA	TGTGCCAGCAACCAGGCTTCCTACAATGAGCAGTTCTTC	CASNQASYNEQFF
13	TRBV19	TRBJ1-5	many	NA	TGTGCCAGTAGTCCGGGATTAAATCAGCCCCAGCATTTT	CASSPGLNQPQHF
15	TRBV7-9	TRBJ2-7	many	TRBD1	TGTGCCAGCAGCCCAGGACAGGGTGTATATTACGAGCAGTACTTC	CASSPGQGVYYEQYF
14	TRBV19	TRBJ2-7	many	TRBD1	TGTGCCAGTAGTAGGGGGACAGCTCGCCTAGAGCAGTACTTC	CASSRGTARLEQYF
15	TRBV5-1	TRBJ1-1	many	TRBD1	TGCGCCAGCAGCTTGGGGGACAGCATGAACACTGAAGCTTTCTTT	CASSLGDSMNTEAFF
15	TRBV7-3	TRBJ2-5	once	NA	TGTGCCAGCAGCTTTGCCGGGACGGCCGAAGAGACCCAGTACTTC	CASSFAGTAEETQYF
13	TRBV3-1	TRBJ2-5	few	NA	TGTGCCAGCAGTCTGCGGGAAAGAGAGACCCAGTACTTC	CASSLRERETQYF
12	TRBV29-1	TRBJ1-1	many	NA	TGCAGCGTATCAGGGAGCAGCACTGAAGCTTTCTTT	CSVSGSSTEAFF
14	TRBV4-1	TRBJ2-7	many	TRBD1	TGCGCCAGCAGCCAAGGGACAGGGGTCTACGAGCAGTACTTC	CASSQGTGVYEQYF
17	TRBV4-2	TRBJ2-7	NA	NA	TGTGCCAGCAGTTTCCCCGAATCGACTAAGGCGGGCCTCGAGCAGTACTTC	CASSFPESTKAGLEQYF
12	TRBV29-1	TRBJ1-1	many	NA	TGCAGCGCCCGACTGGGGAAAGGTGAAGCTTTCTTT	CSARLGKGEAFF
17	TRBV20-1	TRBJ2-5	many	TRBD2	TGCAGTGCTAGAGATCTCCGGACTAGCGGGAGTCGAGAGACCCAGTACTTC	CSARDLRTSGSRETQYF
16	TRBV4-1	TRBJ2-3	many	TRBD2	TGCGCCAGCAGCGAGGCAGCGGGAGGGCTTGGCGCTACGCAGTATTTT	CASSEAAGGLGATQYF
15	TRBV10-2	TRBJ2-1	many	TRBD2	TGCGCCAGCAGACTAGCGGAGACCTCCTACAATGAGCAGTTCTTC	CASRLAETSYNEQFF
15	TRBV12-3/TRBV12-4	TRBJ2-7	many	NA	TGTGCCAGCAGTTTGGAGGTGACAGCATGGTACGAGCAGTACTTC	CASSLEVTAWYEQYF
18	TRBV7-9	TRBJ2-1	many	TRBD1	TGTGCCAGCAGCTTAGCCCCTAGTAGGACAGGGGCCTACAATGAGCAGTTCTTC	CASSLAPSRTGAYNEQFF
18	TRBV4-2	TRBJ2-3	many	TRBD2	TGTGCCAGCAGCCAAGATGCCCGGCGGGAGGATTCCCGGGATACGCAGTATTTC	CASSQDARREDSRDTQYF
15	TRBV5-5	TRBJ2-7	many	NA	TGTGCCAGCAGCTCCGCCCTTGGAGAAACGGAAGAGCAGTACTTC	CASSSALGETEEQYF
17	TRBV5-1	TRBJ1-5	many	NA	TGCGCCAGCAGCTTGGAACCAGGGGACCATAGCAATCAGCCCCAGCATTTT	CASSLEPGDHSNQPQHF
13	TRBV7-2	TRBJ2-5	many	NA	TGTGCCAGCAGCCAGAGGGCCCGTGAGACCCAGTACTTC	CASSQRARETQYF
12	TRBV20-1	TRBJ1-5	few	NA	TGCAGTGCTAGACGCCGCAATCAGCCCCAGCATTTT	CSARRRNQPQHF
12	TRBV6-6	TRBJ2-1	many	TRBD2	TGTGCCAGCAGTTGGACTAGCGTTGAGCAGTTCTTC	CASSWTSVEQFF
18	TRBV4-3	TRBJ2-3	many	NA	TGCGCCAGCAGCCTAACCAATGGCGGCTCCCCACACACAGATACGCAGTATTTT	CASSLTNGGSPHTDTQYF
11	TRBV23-1	TRBJ1-5	NA	NA	TGCGCCAGCAGTCAGGGTCAGCCCCAGCATTTT	CASSQGQPQHF
13	TRBV5-1	TRBJ1-1	many	NA	TGCGCCAGCAGCCAGGGACCGACCCAAGAAGCTTTCTTT	CASSQGPTQEAFF
16	TRBV7-9	TRBJ2-3	NA	TRBD2	TGTGCCAGCAGCGATTGGACTAGCGGGACCACAGATACGCAGTATTTT	CASSDWTSGTTDTQYF
15	TRBV7-6	TRBJ2-2	many	NA	TGTGCCAGCAGGGTAGGAGGGGACTCGGCCGGGGAGCTGTTTTTT	CASRVGGDSAGELFF
13	TRBV20-1	TRBJ2-3	many	NA	TGCAGTGCTGGCCAGGGTCGCGCAGATACGCAGTATTTT	CSAGQGRADTQYF
12	TRBV28	TRBJ2-1	many	NA	TGTGCCAGCAGACGAGGGTGGAATGAGCAGTTCTTC	CASRRGWNEQFF
15	TRBV19	TRBJ2-3	many	TRBD2	TGTGCCAGTAGCCTCCAGCGGGAGAGAGGAGATACGCAGTATTTT	CASSLQRERGDTQYF
13	TRBV20-1	TRBJ2-7	medium-sized	TRBD1	TGCAGTGTCAGTAAGGGGGCGGCCTACGAGCAGTACTTC	CSVSKGAAYEQYF
13	TRBV28	TRBJ2-2	many	TRBD1	TGTGCCGTCTCGGGACAGGGCTTTGGGGAGCTGTTTTTT	CAVSGQGFGELFF
12	TRBV24-1	TRBJ2-1	many	NA	TGTGCCACCAGTGATTCTCCGGGTCAGCAGTTCTTC	CATSDSPGQQFF
14	TRBV6-2/TRBV6-3	TRBJ2-6	many	NA	TGTGCCAGCAAAATCCGTACCGGGGCCAACGTCCTGACTTTC	CASKIRTGANVLTF
16	TRBV7-2	TRBJ1-5	many	NA	TGTGCCAGCAGCCCCCTGCCAGTCCATAGCAATCAGCCCCAGCATTTT	CASSPLPVHSNQPQHF
12	TRBV6-1	TRBJ2-2	many	NA	TGTGCCAGCAGACAGTACCCCGGGGAGCTGTTTTTT	CASRQYPGELFF
14	TRBV29-1	TRBJ2-1	many	TRBD2	TGCAGCGTAACTAGCGGGAGGCCCTACAATGAGCAGTTCTTC	CSVTSGRPYNEQFF
14	TRBV11-2	TRBJ2-2	NA	NA	TGTGCCAGCAGCTCCCCCCGGGGGCCCGGGGAGCTGTTTTTT	CASSSPRGPGELFF
12	TRBV30	TRBJ1-2	many	NA	TGTGCCTGGAGTGTGACGGTGTATGGCTACACCTTC	CAWSVTVYGYTF
16	TRBV24-1	TRBJ2-2	many	TRBD1	TGTGCCACCAGTGATCAGGGGGCGTCGGGCACCGGGGAGCTGTTTTTT	CATSDQGASGTGELFF
13	TRBV3-1	TRBJ1-1	many	NA	TGTGCCAGCAGCCAACTGGGGGCCACTGAAGCTTTCTTT	CASSQLGATEAFF
16	TRBV20-1	TRBJ1-4	many	NA	TGCAGTGCTAGAGTCCCCGAAGGGGCTTCTAATGAAAAACTGTTTTTT	CSARVPEGASNEKLFF
15	TRBV7-9	TRBJ2-3	many	TRBD1	TGTGCCAGCAGCTCGACAGGGGGTGGAGGTAATACGCAGTATTTT	CASSSTGGGGNTQYF
14	TRBV29-1	TRBJ1-1	many	NA	TGCAGCTCATGGACCGGGGGCCAGAACACTGAAGCTTTCTTT	CSSWTGGQNTEAFF
16	TRBV6-2/TRBV6-3	TRBJ2-1	many	NA	TGTGCCAGCAGTTATGTCGGCCTCCCTCTGGGAGATGAGCAGTTCTTC	CASSYVGLPLGDEQFF
17	TRBV2	TRBJ2-7	many	TRBD2	TGTGCCAGCACGTTCAGTCAGTTGACTAGCGGGACCTACGAGCAGTACTTC	CASTFSQLTSGTYEQYF
14	TRBV20-1	TRBJ1-5	many	NA	TGCAGTGCTGGGGACATCCATAGCAATCAGCCCCAGCATTTT	CSAGDIHSNQPQHF
13	TRBV5-1	TRBJ2-3	few	TRBD2	TGCGTCAGCCGGACTAGCGCCACAGATACGCTGTATTTT	CVSRTSATDTLYF
15	TRBV13	TRBJ2-3	many	NA	TGTGCCAGCAGCGGGGGACGTTCTTCCACAGATACGCAGTATTTT	CASSGGRSSTDTQYF
15	TRBV12-3/TRBV12-4	TRBJ2-3	many	TRBD2	TGTGCCAGCAGGACTAGCGAGAGGTCCACAGATACGCAGTATTTT	CASRTSERSTDTQYF
18	TRBV20-1	TRBJ2-6	many	TRBD1	TGCAGTGCTAGAACGGGACAGGGAGGGGCTTCTGGGGCCAACGTCCTGACTTTC	CSARTGQGGASGANVLTF